The 11 T cell receptor beta chains below all came from one sample that was sequenced in a study of shared clonotypes between healthy human individuals. Assay: immunoSEQ multiplex PCR; the TCRdb copy retains only in-frame clones and omits some. The table shows roughly 640,000 clones, with about 74% occurring only once. The source material was memory CD4+ T cells sorted from blood. Subset denoted: CD45RA-negative fraction. These receptors all stem from a woman in her 30s in good health.

The rearrangement joins TRBV28 to TRBJ2-2; 12 nucleotides agree with TRBD2. The CDR3 is 19 amino acids. V trimming: 8 bases; J trimming: 5 bases; junction bases outside the gene matches: 18. In germline, CDR1 is MDHEN, CDR2 SYDVKM. CDR3 DNA sequence: TGTGCCAGCTCACGGGGCAGGTGGACTAGCGGGATGGGAACCGGGGAGCTGTTTTTT. It encodes CASSRGRWTSGMGTGELFF.

This clone was detected a few times. V usage is TRBV6-6 and J usage is TRBJ2-2; D gene unclear. Trimming left V 6 bases short and J 2 bases short, with 4 bases between. The CDR3 is 12 residues long. Germline lookup yields CDR1 MNHNY and CDR2 SVGAGI (reference sequence). The DNA of the CDR3 is TGTGCCAGCAGCTTAAACACCGGGGAGCTGTTTTTT. The encoded protein is CASSLNTGELFF.

This CDR3 reads CSVGMVHMNTEAFF. Here the CDR3 DNA reads TGCAGCGTTGGAATGGTACACATGAACACTGAAGCTTTCTTT. The chain joins TRBV29-1 to TRBJ1-1; D not certain. Looked up from germline, CDR1 is SQVTM and CDR2 is ANQGSEA. The CDR3 runs to 14 residues. V was pared by 4 bases and J by 0 bases, with 12 bases between. Supplemented by reference TRBV29-1 and TRBJ1-1, the full variable domain reads SAVISQKPSRDICQRGTSLTIQCQVDSQVTMMFWYRQQPGQSLTLIATANQGSEATYESGFVIDKFPISRPNLTFSTLTVSNMSPEDSSIYLCSVGMVHMNTEAFFGQGTRLTVV.

This chain connects TRBV28 to TRBJ1-1; TRBD1 matches at 11 bases. After removal of 6 bases from V and 4 bases from J, the junction contained 25 bases not matched to a gene. There are 21 residues in the CDR3. CDR1 is MDHEN and CDR2 is SYDVKM in the germline V gene. The CDR3 loop is CASRLRPLWTGGDFTFTEAFF. The CDR3, as DNA: TGTGCCAGCAGGCTAAGGCCTCTCTGGACAGGGGGCGATTTCACCTTCACTGAAGCTTTCTTT.

J is TRBJ2-1 and V is TRBV19; D gene ambiguous. There are 15 residues in the CDR3. The V end was cut by 10 bases, the J end by 0 bases, with 16 bases between. Germline CDR1 reads LNHDA; CDR2 reads SQIVND (reference sequence). The CDR3 DNA sequence: TGTGCCACCCGAGATAGGGTAAACTCCTACAATGAGCAGTTCTTC. It specifies CATRDRVNSYNEQFF.

The genes are TRBV9 and TRBJ2-5; TRBD2 matches at 13 bases. Germline CDR1 and CDR2: SGDLS and YYNGEE. The CDR3 spans 16 residues. J gave up 1 base and V 6 bases, and 6 bases lay outside the gene matches. The CDR3 region has the DNA TGTGCCAGCAACACGGGACTAGCGGGACTCCAAGAGACCCAGTACTTC. It is translated as CASNTGLAGLQETQYF.

This sequence joins TRBV7-2 and TRBJ1-2; D uncertain. The germline gives CDR1 SGHTA, CDR2 FQGNSA. CDR3 length equals 16 residues. The ends were cut back, 3 bases at V and 0 bases at J, with 14 bases in the middle. In DNA form, the CDR3 reads TGTGCCAGCAGCTTGGGGTTTTCGACTTCTAACTATGGCTACACCTTC. The encoded protein is CASSLGFSTSNYGYTF.

This rearrangement joins TRBV7-9 to TRBJ2-1, with 7 bases lining up with TRBD2. The CDR3 is 14 amino acids. V was pared by 2 bases and J by 9 bases, with 7 bases of the junction left unmatched. Germline V CDR1 and CDR2: SEHNR, FQNEAQ (reference sequence). As DNA, the CDR3 is TGTGCCAGCAGCTTAACTAGCGCGAGGGGTGAGCAGTTCTTC. Translating it yields CASSLTSARGEQFF.

This clone was recorded a few times. V is TRBV19 and J is TRBJ1-5; D is unresolved. The CDR3 runs 13 residues. CDR1 and CDR2 (germline): LNHDA, SQIVND (reference sequence). V lost 6 bases, J lost 2 bases, and 8 bases lay in between. CDR3 sequence: CASRGLGNQPQHF. As DNA, the CDR3 is TGTGCCAGTAGGGGCCTGGGCAATCAGCCCCAGCATTTT.

A note on this clone: This sample includes further DNA sequences coding for the same CDR3. The rearrangement joins TRBV10-3 to TRBJ2-3, with 8 bases that match TRBD2. The CDR3 loop spans 13 amino acids. The junction had 0 bases not matched to a gene; V was cut back by 6 bases and J by 1 base. The germline V gene has CDR1 ENHRY and CDR2 SYGVKD. The CDR3 DNA follows: TGTGCCATCAGCGGGGGGGGCACAGATACGCAGTATTTT. This encodes CAISGGGTDTQYF.

V gene TRBV7-3 combines with J gene TRBJ2-7; 7 bases are shared with TRBD2. The CDR3 covers 13 residues. Germline V CDR1 and CDR2: SGHTA, FQGTGA. V trimming: 5 bases; J trimming: 3 bases; junction bases outside the gene matches: 4. The CDR3 is CASSPGEGYEQYF. For the CDR3, the DNA is TGTGCCAGCAGCCCCGGGGAGGGCTACGAGCAGTACTTC.